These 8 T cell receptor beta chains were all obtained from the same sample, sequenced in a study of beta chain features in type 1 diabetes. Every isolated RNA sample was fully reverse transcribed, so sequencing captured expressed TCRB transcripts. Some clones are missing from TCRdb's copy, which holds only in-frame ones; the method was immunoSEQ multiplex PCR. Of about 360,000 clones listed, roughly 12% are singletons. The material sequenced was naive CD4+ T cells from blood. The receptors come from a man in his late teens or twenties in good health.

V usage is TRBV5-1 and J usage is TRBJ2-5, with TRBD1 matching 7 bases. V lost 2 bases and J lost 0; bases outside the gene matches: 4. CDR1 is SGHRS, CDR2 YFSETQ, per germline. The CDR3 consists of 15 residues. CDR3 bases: TGCGCCAGCAGCTTACAGGGGTCTCACCAAGAGACCCAGTACTTC. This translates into CASSLQGSHQETQYF. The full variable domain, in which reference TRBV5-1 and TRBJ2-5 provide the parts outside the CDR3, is KAGVTQTPRYLIKTRGQQVTLSCSPISGHRSVSWYQQTPGQGLQFLFEYFSETQRNKGNFPGRFSGRQFSNSRSEMNVSTLELGDSALYLCASSLQGSHQETQYFGPGTRLLVL.

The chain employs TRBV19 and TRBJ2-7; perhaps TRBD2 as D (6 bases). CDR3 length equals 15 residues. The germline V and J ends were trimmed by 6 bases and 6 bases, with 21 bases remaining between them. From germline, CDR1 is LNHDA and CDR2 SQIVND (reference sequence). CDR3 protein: CASSFGRTPPGEQYF. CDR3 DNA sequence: TGTGCCAGTAGCTTTGGGAGGACACCTCCAGGCGAGCAGTACTTC.

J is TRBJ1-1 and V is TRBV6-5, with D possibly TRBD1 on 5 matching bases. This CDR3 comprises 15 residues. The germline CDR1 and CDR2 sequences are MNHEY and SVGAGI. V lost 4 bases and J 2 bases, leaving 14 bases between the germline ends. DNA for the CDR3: TGTGCCAGCAGTTCTATCGGAACAGGTAACACTGAAGCTTTCTTT. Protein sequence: CASSSIGTGNTEAFF.

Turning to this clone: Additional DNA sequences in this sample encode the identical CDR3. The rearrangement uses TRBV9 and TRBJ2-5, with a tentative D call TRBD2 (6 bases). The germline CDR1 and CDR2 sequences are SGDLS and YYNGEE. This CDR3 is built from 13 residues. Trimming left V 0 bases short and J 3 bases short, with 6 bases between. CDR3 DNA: TGTGCCAGCAGCGTAGGCGGGGAAGAGACCCAGTACTTC. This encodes CASSVGGEETQYF.

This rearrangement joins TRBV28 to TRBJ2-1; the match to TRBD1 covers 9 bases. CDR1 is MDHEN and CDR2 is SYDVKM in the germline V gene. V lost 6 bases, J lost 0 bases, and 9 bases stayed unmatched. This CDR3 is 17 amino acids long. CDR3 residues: CASSVTGGWGSYNEQFF. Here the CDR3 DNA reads TGTGCCAGCAGCGTCACAGGGGGCTGGGGCTCCTACAATGAGCAGTTCTTC.

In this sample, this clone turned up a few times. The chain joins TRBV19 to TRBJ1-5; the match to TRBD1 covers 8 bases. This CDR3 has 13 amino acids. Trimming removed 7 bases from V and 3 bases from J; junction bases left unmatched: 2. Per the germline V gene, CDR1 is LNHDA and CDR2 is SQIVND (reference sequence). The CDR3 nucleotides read TGTGCCAGTACAGGGGGCATCAATCAGCCCCAGCATTTT. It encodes CASTGGINQPQHF.

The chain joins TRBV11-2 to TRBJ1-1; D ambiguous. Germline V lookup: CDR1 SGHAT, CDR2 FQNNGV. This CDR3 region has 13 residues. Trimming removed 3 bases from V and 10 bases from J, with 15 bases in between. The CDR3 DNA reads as TGTGCCAGCAGCTTCCAGACGGGAATGGGAGCTTTCTTT. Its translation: CASSFQTGMGAFF.

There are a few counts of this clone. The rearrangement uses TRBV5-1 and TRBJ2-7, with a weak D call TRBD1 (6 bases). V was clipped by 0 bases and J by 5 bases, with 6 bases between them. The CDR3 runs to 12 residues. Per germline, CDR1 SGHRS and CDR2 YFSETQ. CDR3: CASSLGGHEQYF. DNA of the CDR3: TGCGCCAGCAGCTTGGGGGGGCACGAGCAGTACTTC.